One sample yielded the 23 T cell receptor beta chains listed below, sequenced in a study of T cell changes during pregnancy in multiple sclerosis. Clones were read by immunoSEQ multiplex PCR, and TCRdb kept only the in-frame ones, dropping some. Counted here are roughly 100,000 clones, 91% occurring once; the ten biggest clones make up about 1.7%. The sequenced sample was peripheral blood, obtained after pregnancy. These receptors all come from a female donor in good health, enrolled as a control in a pregnancy study.

The V call is TRBV6-6, the J call TRBJ1-1; weak D call: TRBD1 (5 bases). Germline CDR1 reads MNHNY; CDR2 reads SVGAGI (reference sequence). The germline V and J ends were trimmed by 7 bases and 4 bases, with 13 bases remaining between them. The CDR3 is made up of 13 amino acids. The CDR3 loop is CASIFQGSTEAFF. The CDR3 DNA follows: TGTGCCAGCATCTTTCAGGGTAGCACTGAAGCTTTCTTT.

The rearrangement uses TRBV6-5 and TRBJ2-7, with 8 bases that match TRBD2. This CDR3 has 15 amino acids. CDR1 is MNHEY, CDR2 SVGAGI, per germline. After removal of 0 bases from V and 0 bases from J, the junction contained 1 base not matched to a gene. In DNA form, the CDR3 reads TGTGCCAGCAGTTACTCTCGGGGGGGCTCCTACGAGCAGTACTTC. Its translation is CASSYSRGGSYEQYF.

This chain links TRBV5-1 with TRBJ2-3; D gene uncertain. The CDR3 covers 13 residues. V shed 0 bases and J shed 2 bases, with 4 bases lying between them. Germline V gene sequence: CDR1 SGHRS, CDR2 YFSETQ. CDR3: CASSLGATDTQYF. CDR3 DNA: TGCGCCAGCAGCTTGGGAGCCACAGATACGCAGTATTTT.

The chain is built from TRBV7-9 and TRBJ1-2; weak D call: TRBD1 (5 bases). The V and J ends lost 4 bases and 3 bases respectively, with 15 bases between them. The V gene's germline CDR1 is SEHNR and CDR2 FQNEAQ (reference sequence). The CDR3 runs to 15 residues. The CDR3 coding sequence is TGTGCCAGCAGCTCACCGGCCCGCAGGGACTATGGCTACACCTTC. Protein: CASSSPARRDYGYTF. Variable domain in full (rest from reference TRBV7-9 and TRBJ1-2): DTGVSQNPRHKITKRGQNVTFRCDPISEHNRLYWYRQTLGQGPEFLTYFQNEAQLEKSRLLSDRFSAERPKGSFSTLEIQRTEQGDSAMYLCASSSPARRDYGYTFGSGTRLTVV.

J is TRBJ1-5 and V is TRBV7-8, with a weak D call TRBD1 (5 bases). The CDR3 runs 17 residues. Germline values: CDR1 SGHVS, CDR2 FQNEAQ. V was shortened by 1 base and J by 3 bases, with 16 bases between the two germline ends. The chain's CDR3 is CASSLDGRQGDNQPQHF. CDR3 nucleotides: TGTGCCAGCAGCTTAGACGGAAGGCAGGGCGACAATCAGCCCCAGCATTTT.

The chain combines TRBV28 with TRBJ1-4, with D possibly being TRBD1 (5 bases). The CDR3 runs to 15 residues. Germline V gene sequence: CDR1 MDHEN, CDR2 SYDVKM. V was shortened by 4 bases and J by 0 bases, with 9 bases between the two germline ends. CDR3 sequence: CASSSLGATNEKLFF. DNA for the CDR3: TGTGCCAGCAGTTCCTTAGGGGCAACTAATGAAAAACTGTTTTTT. Filled out from reference TRBV28 and TRBJ1-4, the complete variable domain reads DVKVTQSSRYLVKRTGEKVFLECVQDMDHENMFWYRQDPGLGLRLIYFSYDVKMKEKGDIPEGYSVSREKKERFSLILESASTNQTSMYLCASSSLGATNEKLFFGSGTQLSVL.

The V gene is TRBV7-9, the J gene TRBJ2-2, with TRBD2 as a possible D gene (5 bases). The length of the CDR3 is 14 residues. Germline loops: CDR1 SEHNR, CDR2 FQNEAQ (reference sequence). V lost 0 bases and J 7 bases, leaving 9 bases between the germline ends. CDR3 sequence (DNA): TGTGCCAGCAGCTTAGCCCGGGCGGGCGGGGAGCTGTTTTTT. It specifies CASSLARAGGELFF.

V usage is TRBV2 and J usage is TRBJ2-5, with unresolved D. The CDR3 contains 14 residues. Deletions cut 5 bases from V and 2 bases from J, with 12 bases between. Germline CDR1 SNHLY, CDR2 FYNNEI. CDR3 sequence: CASSILPTQETQYF. The CDR3 bases are TGTGCCAGCAGTATTCTTCCGACTCAAGAGACCCAGTACTTC.

The rearrangement uses TRBV10-3 and TRBJ2-7; 8 nucleotides match TRBD2. CDR1 and CDR2 from the germline V gene are ENHRY and SYGVKD. The CDR3 has 14 amino acids. V lost 2 bases to trimming and J lost 3 bases; unmatched junction nucleotides: 3. The CDR3 is CAISETSGDYEQYF. DNA for the CDR3: TGTGCCATCAGTGAGACTAGCGGTGACTACGAGCAGTACTTC.

In regard to this clone: The identical CDR3 is also encoded by other nucleotide sequences in the sample. The genes are TRBV6-4 and TRBJ2-3; D may be TRBD2 (5 bases). V shed 0 bases and J shed 4 bases, with 5 bases lying between them. The CDR3 contains 13 residues. Germline CDR1 reads MRHNA; CDR2 reads SNTAGT. The CDR3 loop is CASSDSEADTQYF. Here the CDR3 DNA reads TGTGCCAGCAGTGACTCGGAGGCAGATACGCAGTATTTT.

Only one count was recorded for this clone. This sequence joins TRBV4-3 and TRBJ1-4; D uncertain. In germline, CDR1 is LGHNA, CDR2 YSLEER. The CDR3 has 13 amino acids. Trimming stripped 2 bases from V and 5 bases from J, with 6 bases between. This CDR3 is CASSQRLNEKLFF. The CDR3 region has the DNA TGCGCCAGCAGCCAAAGACTAAATGAAAAACTGTTTTTT.

This chain links TRBV7-2 with TRBJ1-2, with D uncertain. V was clipped by 5 bases and J by 3 bases, with 16 bases between them. Germline V gene data show CDR1 as SGHTA and CDR2 as FQGNSA. The CDR3 sequence is 15 residues long. The CDR3 loop reads CASSPISAGDYGYTF. The CDR3 bases are TGTGCCAGCAGCCCGATTTCTGCCGGGGACTATGGCTACACCTTC.

The V and J genes are TRBV2 and TRBJ1-1, with 9 bases that match TRBD1. The germline CDR1 and CDR2 sequences are SNHLY and FYNNEI. With V trimmed by 8 bases and J by 5 bases, 6 bases remained unmatched. The CDR3 totals 13 residues. The DNA for the CDR3 is TGTGCCAGCGGTGGACAGGGGAGGACTGAAGCTTTCTTT. It encodes CASGGQGRTEAFF.

This clone was found once. The V gene is TRBV7-9, the J gene TRBJ1-4; 8 bases map to TRBD1. Germline CDR1 SEHNR, CDR2 FQNEAQ (reference sequence). CDR3 length equals 17 residues. V dropped 5 bases and J dropped 3; count of bases not matched to a gene: 11. The CDR3 spells CASSELTGALANEKLFF. As DNA, the CDR3 is TGTGCCAGCAGCGAGCTGACAGGGGCGCTCGCTAATGAAAAACTGTTTTTT.

This clone was counted only a few times. V is TRBV21-1 and J is TRBJ2-3; TRBD2 is taken as the D call from the table, unchecked against the DNA. TRBV21-1 is labeled a pseudogene. This CDR3 spans 19 amino acids. This CDR3 reads CASSKEGLAGGRYTDTQYF. CDR3 nucleotide sequence: TGTGCCAGCAGCAAAGAGGGGTTAGCGGGGGGGCGTTATACAGATACGCAGTATTTT.

V usage is TRBV7-2 and J usage is TRBJ1-3, with D maybe TRBD1 (6 bases). Germline loops: CDR1 SGHTA, CDR2 FQGNSA. V was shortened by 5 bases and J by 4 bases, with 12 bases between the two germline ends. This CDR3 is built from 14 residues. CDR3 loop: CASSGTGGGNTIYF. CDR3 in DNA: TGTGCCAGCAGCGGTACGGGGGGCGGAAACACCATATATTTT.

The chain couples TRBV7-9 to TRBJ2-5; the D gene is possibly TRBD1 (5 bases). Trimming pared 0 bases from V and 2 bases from J, leaving 10 bases between. Per the germline V gene, CDR1 is SEHNR and CDR2 is FQNEAQ (reference sequence). This CDR3 region has 15 residues. The CDR3 loop is CASSLAGRAQETQYF. The CDR3, as DNA: TGTGCCAGCAGCTTAGCGGGCAGGGCTCAAGAGACCCAGTACTTC.

This chain connects TRBV6-1 to TRBJ1-2, with 7 bases matching TRBD1. CDR3 length: 17 residues. Germline assignment: CDR1 MNHNS and CDR2 SASEGT. V lost 4 bases, J lost 6 bases, and 17 bases stayed unmatched. This CDR3 reads CASSVTGLGGFMNGYTF. CDR3 bases: TGTGCCAGCAGTGTGACAGGGTTGGGGGGTTTTATGAATGGCTACACCTTC.

This sequence joins TRBV13 and TRBJ1-1, with a possible D match to TRBD1 (6 bases). The CDR3 has 16 amino acids. V was cut by 2 bases and J by 4 bases, with 17 bases left in between. Germline V gene data show CDR1 as PRHDT and CDR2 as FYEKMQ (reference sequence). The CDR3 DNA follows: TGTGCCAGCAGCTTACGGAAAACAGGGATCCGCACTGAAGCTTTCTTT. It translates to CASSLRKTGIRTEAFF.

On this clone itself: Other DNA sequences of this sample code for an identical CDR3. CDR3 loop: CASIRLAGVGETQYF. DNA for the CDR3: TGTGCCAGCATCCGATTAGCGGGGGTCGGGGAGACCCAGTACTTC. The chain combines TRBV2 with TRBJ2-5, with TRBD2 matching over 9 bases. This CDR3 comprises 15 residues. Losses at the gene ends were 7 bases for V and 5 bases for J; bases not matched to a gene: 11. From germline, CDR1 is SNHLY and CDR2 FYNNEI.

The chain uses TRBV28 and TRBJ1-2; unclear D gene. Germline-derived CDR1 and CDR2 are MDHEN and SYDVKM. The CDR3 is made up of 14 amino acids. The germline V and J ends were trimmed by 3 bases and 3 bases, with 11 bases remaining between them. CDR3 in DNA: TGTGCCAGCAGTTTGTACCCCGCGGACTATGGCTACACCTTC. Protein: CASSLYPADYGYTF.

The chain has TRBV29-1 and TRBJ2-7; 10 positions match TRBD1. The CDR3 is 13 residues long. V was clipped by 4 bases and J by 3 bases; unmatched bases: 3. CDR1 is SQVTM and CDR2 is ANQGSEA in the germline V gene. The CDR3 protein is CSVGTGGIYEQYF. For the CDR3, the DNA is TGCAGCGTTGGGACAGGGGGGATCTACGAGCAGTACTTC.

The chain joins TRBV10-3 to TRBJ1-2; weak D call: TRBD1 (5 bases). Trimming stripped 8 bases from V and 6 bases from J, with 10 bases between. CDR1 is ENHRY, CDR2 SYGVKD, per germline. This CDR3 has 11 residues. The chain's CDR3 is CAIEQGHGYTF. As DNA, the CDR3 is TGTGCCATCGAGCAGGGCCATGGCTACACCTTC.